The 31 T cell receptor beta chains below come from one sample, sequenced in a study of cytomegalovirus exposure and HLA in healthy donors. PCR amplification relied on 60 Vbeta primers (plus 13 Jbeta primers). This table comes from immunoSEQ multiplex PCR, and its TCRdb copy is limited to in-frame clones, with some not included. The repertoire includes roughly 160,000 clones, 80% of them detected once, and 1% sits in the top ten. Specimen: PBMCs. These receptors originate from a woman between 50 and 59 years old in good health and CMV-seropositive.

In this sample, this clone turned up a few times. CDR3 in DNA: TGTGCCAGCAGCTTTAGACAGGGGATGACTAATGAAAAACTGTTTTTT. This codes for CASSFRQGMTNEKLFF. V is TRBV7-2 and J is TRBJ1-4, with TRBD1 matching 8 bases. The length of the CDR3 is 16 residues. Germline V gives CDR1 SGHTA, CDR2 FQGNSA. The V and J ends lost 3 bases and 2 bases, in that order; junction bases with no gene match: 5.

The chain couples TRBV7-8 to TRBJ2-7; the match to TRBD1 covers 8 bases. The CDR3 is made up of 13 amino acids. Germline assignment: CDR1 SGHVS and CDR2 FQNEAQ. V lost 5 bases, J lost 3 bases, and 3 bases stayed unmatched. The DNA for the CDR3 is TGTGCCAGCAGCCACGGACAGGGCTACGAGCAGTACTTC. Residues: CASSHGQGYEQYF.

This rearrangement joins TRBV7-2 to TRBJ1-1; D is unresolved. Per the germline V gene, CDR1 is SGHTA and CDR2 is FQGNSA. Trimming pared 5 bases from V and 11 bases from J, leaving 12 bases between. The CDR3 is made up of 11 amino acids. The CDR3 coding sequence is TGTGCCAGCAGCAGGAGAGGACTTGCTTTCTTT. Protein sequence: CASSRRGLAFF.

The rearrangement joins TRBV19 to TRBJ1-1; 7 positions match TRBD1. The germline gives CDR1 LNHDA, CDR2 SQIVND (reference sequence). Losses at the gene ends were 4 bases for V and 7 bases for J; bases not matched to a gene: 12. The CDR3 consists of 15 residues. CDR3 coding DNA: TGTGCCAGTAGTAAAGGGGACAGAATGCCGTTTGAAGCTTTCTTT. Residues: CASSKGDRMPFEAFF.

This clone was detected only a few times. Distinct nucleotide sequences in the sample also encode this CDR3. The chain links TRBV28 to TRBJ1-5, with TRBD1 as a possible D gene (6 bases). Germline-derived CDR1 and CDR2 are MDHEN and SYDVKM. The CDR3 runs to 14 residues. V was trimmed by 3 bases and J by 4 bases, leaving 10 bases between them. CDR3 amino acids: CASSFTGSNQPQHF. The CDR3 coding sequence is TGTGCCAGCAGTTTCACAGGGTCTAATCAGCCCCAGCATTTT.

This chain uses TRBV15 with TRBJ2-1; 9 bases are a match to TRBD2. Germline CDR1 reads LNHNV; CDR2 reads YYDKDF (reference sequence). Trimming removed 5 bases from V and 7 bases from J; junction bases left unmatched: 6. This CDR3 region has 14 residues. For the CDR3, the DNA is TGTGCCACCAGCGTGCGGGAGGGGGGGAATGAGCAGTTCTTC. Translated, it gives CATSVREGGNEQFF.

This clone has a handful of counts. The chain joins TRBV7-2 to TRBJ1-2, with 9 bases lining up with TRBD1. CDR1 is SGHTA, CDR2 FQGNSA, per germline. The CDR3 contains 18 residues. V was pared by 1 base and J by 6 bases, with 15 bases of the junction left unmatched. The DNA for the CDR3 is TGTGCCAGCAGCTTAGTCTCCGGCACAGGGGGCGCGGGAAATGGCTACACCTTC. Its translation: CASSLVSGTGGAGNGYTF.

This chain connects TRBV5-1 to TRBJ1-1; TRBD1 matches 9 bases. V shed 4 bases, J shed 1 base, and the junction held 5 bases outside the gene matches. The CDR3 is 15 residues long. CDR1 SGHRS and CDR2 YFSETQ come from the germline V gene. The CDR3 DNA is TGCGCCAGCAGCCCGGGACAGGGATCGAACACTGAAGCTTTCTTT. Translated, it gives CASSPGQGSNTEAFF.

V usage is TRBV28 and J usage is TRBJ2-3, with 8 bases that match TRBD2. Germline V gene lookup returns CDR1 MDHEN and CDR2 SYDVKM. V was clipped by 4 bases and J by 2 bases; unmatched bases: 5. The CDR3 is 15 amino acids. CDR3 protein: CASSSPGLDTDTQYF. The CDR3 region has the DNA TGTGCCAGCAGTTCGCCGGGACTAGACACAGATACGCAGTATTTT.

The CDR3 DNA is TGTGCCAGCAGCTTAGCGCCGGACAGCTCTCCTGGCTACACCTTC. Translated, it gives CASSLAPDSSPGYTF. The chain has TRBV7-9 and TRBJ1-2, with a weak D call TRBD1 (6 bases). Germline V gives CDR1 SEHNR, CDR2 FQNEAQ (reference sequence). V dropped 0 bases and J dropped 7 bases, with 15 bases sitting between them. This CDR3 is built from 15 residues.

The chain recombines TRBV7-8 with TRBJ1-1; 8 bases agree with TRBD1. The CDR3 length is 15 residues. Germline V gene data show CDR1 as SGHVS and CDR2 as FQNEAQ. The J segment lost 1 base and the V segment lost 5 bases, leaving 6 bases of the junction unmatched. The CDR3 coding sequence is TGTGCCAGCAGCGTGACAGGGGTCGGGAACACTGAAGCTTTCTTT. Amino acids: CASSVTGVGNTEAFF.

The CDR3 reads CASGWGTSEGDTEAFF. Written as DNA, the CDR3 is TGTGCTAGTGGCTGGGGCACCTCAGAAGGGGACACTGAAGCTTTCTTT. The rearrangement uses TRBV12-5 and TRBJ1-1; tentative D call: TRBD1 (5 bases). The CDR3 is 16 residues long. The V end was cut by 6 bases, the J end by 3 bases, with 20 bases between. Germline loops: CDR1 LGHNT, CDR2 FRNRAP.

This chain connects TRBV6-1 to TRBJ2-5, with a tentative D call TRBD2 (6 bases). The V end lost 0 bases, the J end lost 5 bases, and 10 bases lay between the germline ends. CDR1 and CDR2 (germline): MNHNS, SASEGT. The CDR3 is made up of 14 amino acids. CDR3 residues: CASSEAGDWETQYF. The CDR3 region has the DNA TGTGCCAGCAGTGAAGCAGGGGACTGGGAGACCCAGTACTTC.

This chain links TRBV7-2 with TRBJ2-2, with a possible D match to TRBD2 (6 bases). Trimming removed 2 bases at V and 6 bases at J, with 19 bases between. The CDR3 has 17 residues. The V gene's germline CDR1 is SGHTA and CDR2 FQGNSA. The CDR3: CASSLLRGRLVPGELFF. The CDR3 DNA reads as TGTGCCAGCAGCTTACTAAGAGGGAGACTAGTCCCCGGGGAGCTGTTTTTT.

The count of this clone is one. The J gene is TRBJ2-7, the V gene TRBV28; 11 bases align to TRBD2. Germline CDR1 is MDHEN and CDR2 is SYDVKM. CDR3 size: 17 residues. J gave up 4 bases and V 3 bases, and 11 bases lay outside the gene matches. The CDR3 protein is CASSFRPGLAEGYEQYF. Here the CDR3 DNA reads TGTGCCAGCAGTTTTCGTCCGGGACTAGCGGAGGGTTACGAGCAGTACTTC. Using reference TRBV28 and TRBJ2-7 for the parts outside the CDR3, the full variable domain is DVKVTQSSRYLVKRTGEKVFLECVQDMDHENMFWYRQDPGLGLRLIYFSYDVKMKEKGDIPEGYSVSREKKERFSLILESASTNQTSMYLCASSFRPGLAEGYEQYFGPGTRLTVT.

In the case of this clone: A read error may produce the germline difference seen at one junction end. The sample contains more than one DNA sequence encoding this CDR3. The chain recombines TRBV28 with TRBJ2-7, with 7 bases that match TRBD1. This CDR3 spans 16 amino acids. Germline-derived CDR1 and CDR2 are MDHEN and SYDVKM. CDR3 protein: CASIPAHRGDDSEQYF. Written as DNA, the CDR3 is TGCGCCAGCATCCCCGCACACAGGGGAGACGATAGCGAGCAGTACTTC.

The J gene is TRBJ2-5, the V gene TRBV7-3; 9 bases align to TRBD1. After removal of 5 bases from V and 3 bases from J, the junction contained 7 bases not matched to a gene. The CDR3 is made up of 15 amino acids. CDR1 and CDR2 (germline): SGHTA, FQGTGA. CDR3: CASSVGTGFEETQYF. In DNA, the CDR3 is TGTGCCAGCAGCGTAGGGACAGGGTTTGAAGAGACCCAGTACTTC.

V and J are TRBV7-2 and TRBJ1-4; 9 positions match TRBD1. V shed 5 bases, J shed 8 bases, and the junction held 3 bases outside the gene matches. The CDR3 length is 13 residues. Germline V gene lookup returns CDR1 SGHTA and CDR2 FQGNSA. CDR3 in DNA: TGTGCCAGCAGCCCGGACAGGGGCGAAAAACTGTTTTTT. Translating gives CASSPDRGEKLFF.

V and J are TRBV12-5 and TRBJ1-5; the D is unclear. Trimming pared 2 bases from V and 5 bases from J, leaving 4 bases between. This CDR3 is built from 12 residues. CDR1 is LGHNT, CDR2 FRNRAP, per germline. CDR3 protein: CASGLQDQPQHF. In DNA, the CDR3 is TGTGCTAGTGGTTTGCAGGATCAGCCCCAGCATTTT.

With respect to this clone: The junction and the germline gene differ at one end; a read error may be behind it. Written as DNA, the CDR3 is TGTTCCAGCAGCTTACCGGGTATCTATGAAGCTTTCTTT. It codes for CSSSLPGIYEAFF. The chain employs TRBV7-9 and TRBJ1-1; D remains unclear. Germline-derived CDR1 and CDR2 are SEHNR and FQNEAQ (reference sequence). CDR3 length: 13 residues.

The CDR3 spells CASSQAPGLHTF. The CDR3 bases are TGTGCCAGCAGCCAAGCCCCAGGCCTCCACACCTTC. The V gene is TRBV4-2, the J gene TRBJ1-2; no clear D gene. Trimming stripped 1 base from V and 12 bases from J, with 12 bases between. The CDR3 contains 12 residues. Germline-derived CDR1 and CDR2 are LGHNA and YNFKEQ.

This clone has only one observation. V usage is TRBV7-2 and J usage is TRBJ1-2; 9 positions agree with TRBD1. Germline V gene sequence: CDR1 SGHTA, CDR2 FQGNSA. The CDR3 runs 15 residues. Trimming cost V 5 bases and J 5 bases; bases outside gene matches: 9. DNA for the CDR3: TGTGCCAGCAGCCCAGGACAGGGGAGAAGGTATGGCTACACCTTC. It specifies CASSPGQGRRYGYTF.

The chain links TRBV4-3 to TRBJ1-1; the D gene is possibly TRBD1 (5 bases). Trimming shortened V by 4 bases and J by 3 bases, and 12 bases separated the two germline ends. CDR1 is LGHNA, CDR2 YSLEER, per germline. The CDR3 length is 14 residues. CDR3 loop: CASSRAGYDTEAFF. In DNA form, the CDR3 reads TGCGCCAGCAGCCGAGCAGGGTACGACACTGAAGCTTTCTTT.

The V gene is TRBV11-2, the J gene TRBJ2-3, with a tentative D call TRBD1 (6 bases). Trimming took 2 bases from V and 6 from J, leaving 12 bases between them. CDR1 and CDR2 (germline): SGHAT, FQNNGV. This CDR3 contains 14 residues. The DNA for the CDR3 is TGTGCCAGCAGCTTAACAGGGTCGAGTGATACGCAGTATTTT. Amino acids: CASSLTGSSDTQYF.

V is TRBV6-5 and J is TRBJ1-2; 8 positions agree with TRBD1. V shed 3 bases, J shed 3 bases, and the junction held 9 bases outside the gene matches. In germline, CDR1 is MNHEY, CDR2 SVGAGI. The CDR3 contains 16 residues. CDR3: CASSYNKVTGDYGYTF. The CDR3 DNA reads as TGTGCCAGCAGTTATAACAAAGTGACAGGGGACTATGGCTACACCTTC.

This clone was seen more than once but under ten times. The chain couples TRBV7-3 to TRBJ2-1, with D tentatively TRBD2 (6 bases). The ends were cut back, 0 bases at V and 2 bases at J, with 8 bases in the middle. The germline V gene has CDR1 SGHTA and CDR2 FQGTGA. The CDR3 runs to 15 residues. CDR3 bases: TGTGCCAGCAGCTTAACACCGGGGGCCTACAATGAGCAGTTCTTC. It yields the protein CASSLTPGAYNEQFF.

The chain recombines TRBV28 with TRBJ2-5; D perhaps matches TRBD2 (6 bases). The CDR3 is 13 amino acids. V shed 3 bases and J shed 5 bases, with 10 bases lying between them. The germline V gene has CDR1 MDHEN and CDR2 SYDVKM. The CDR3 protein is CASSLPGLETQYF. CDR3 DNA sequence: TGTGCCAGCAGTTTGCCGGGACTGGAGACCCAGTACTTC.

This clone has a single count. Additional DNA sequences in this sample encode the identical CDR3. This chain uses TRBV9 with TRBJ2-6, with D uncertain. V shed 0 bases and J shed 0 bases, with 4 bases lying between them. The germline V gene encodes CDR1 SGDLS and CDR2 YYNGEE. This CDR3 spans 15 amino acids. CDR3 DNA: TGTGCCAGCAGCGTAGTTAGCTCTGGGGCCAACGTCCTGACTTTC. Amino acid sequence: CASSVVSSGANVLTF.

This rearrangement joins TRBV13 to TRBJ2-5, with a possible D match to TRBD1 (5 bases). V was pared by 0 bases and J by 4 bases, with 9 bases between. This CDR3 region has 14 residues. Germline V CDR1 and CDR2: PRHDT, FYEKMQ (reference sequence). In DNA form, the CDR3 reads TGTGCCAGCAGCTTAGGCATGGGGCGAGAGACCCAGTACTTC. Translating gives CASSLGMGRETQYF.

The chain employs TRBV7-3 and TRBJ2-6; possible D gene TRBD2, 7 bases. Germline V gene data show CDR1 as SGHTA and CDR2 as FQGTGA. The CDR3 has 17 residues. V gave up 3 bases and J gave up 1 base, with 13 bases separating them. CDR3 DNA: TGTGCCAGCAGCTTCACGGGGGGCGTATCTGGGGCCAACGTCCTGACTTTC. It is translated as CASSFTGGVSGANVLTF.

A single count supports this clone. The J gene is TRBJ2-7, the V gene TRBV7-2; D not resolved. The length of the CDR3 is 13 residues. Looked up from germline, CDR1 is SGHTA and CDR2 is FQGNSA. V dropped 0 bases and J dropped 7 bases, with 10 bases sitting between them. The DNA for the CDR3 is TGTGCCAGCAGCTTAGCGCTGCGAATTGAGCAGTACTTC. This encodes CASSLALRIEQYF.